This T cell receptor beta chain was recovered during a study of blood T cell repertoires in COVID-19. The overall study: COVID-19 samples, acute and convalescent, were from the United States, Italy and Spain. From T cells, B-cell-depleted T cells, or PBMCs came the material, which was cDNA or gDNA.

Per the original methods: Amplified reference gene primers provided the basis for estimating nucleated cell counts. Method: immunoSEQ multiplex PCR; TCRdb's copy keeps in-frame clones and lacks some. V and J calls and clone size are copied from that table; D and trimming were computed from the DNA. This table has 150,000 to 200,000 clones, about 85% appearing once. CDR1 and CDR2 (germline): KGHSH, LQKENI. The CDR3 spans 15 residues. V lost 1 base to trimming and J lost 2 bases; unmatched junction nucleotides: 1. The V and J genes are TRBV18 and TRBJ2-2; 7 bases line up with TRBD2. This clonotype was sampled from a man younger than 35 with acute or convalescent COVID-19. Sequenced sample: peripheral blood. The CDR3 sequence is CASSPLAGNTGELFF. CDR3 coding DNA: TGTGCCAGCTCACCACTAGCGGGCAACACCGGGGAGCTGTTTTTT.